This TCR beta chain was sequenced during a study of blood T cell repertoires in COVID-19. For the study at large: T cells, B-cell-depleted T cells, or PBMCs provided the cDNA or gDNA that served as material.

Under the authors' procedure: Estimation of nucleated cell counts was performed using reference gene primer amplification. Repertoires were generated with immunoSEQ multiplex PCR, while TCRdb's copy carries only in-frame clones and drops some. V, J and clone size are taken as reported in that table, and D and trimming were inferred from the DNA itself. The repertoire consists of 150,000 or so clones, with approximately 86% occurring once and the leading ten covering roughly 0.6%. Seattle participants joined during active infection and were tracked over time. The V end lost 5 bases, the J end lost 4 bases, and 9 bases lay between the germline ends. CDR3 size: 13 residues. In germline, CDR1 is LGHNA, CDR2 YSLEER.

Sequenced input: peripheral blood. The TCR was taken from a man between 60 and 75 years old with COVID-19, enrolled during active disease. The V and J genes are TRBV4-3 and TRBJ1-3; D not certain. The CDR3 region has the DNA TGCGCCAGCAGCGAAATCCTAGGAAACACCATATATTTT. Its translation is CASSEILGNTIYF.